This T cell receptor beta chain comes out of a study of tumor and adjacent non-tumor tissue in lung cancer. A modified ARM-PCR protocol with three rounds of nested PCR amplified TCRbeta. TCRdb called the multiplex PCR reads again in MiXCR, with one record for every CDR3 protein. The sample yields 100,000 or so distinct CDR3 sequences, 80% seen once. Germline values: CDR1 MRHNA, CDR2 SNTAGT. CDR3 size: 13 residues. RNA was extracted from bulk tissue without any cell sorting. More than 3 cm separated this lung sample from the edge of the tumor. As for this clonotype: Germline and junction disagree at one end, which may indicate a read error.

Specimen: distant non-tumor lung tissue. The chain combines TRBV6-4 with TRBJ2-1; D gene ambiguous. The TCR was taken from a man between 60 and 75 years old with small cell lung cancer. The DNA of the CDR3 is TGTGCCAGCAGTGAGGACCCTTACAATGAGCAGCTCTTC. This codes for CASSEDPYNEQLF.